One and the same sample provided the 17 T cell receptor beta chains below, sequenced in a study of blood T cell repertoires in COVID-19. The table came from immunoSEQ multiplex PCR; TCRdb's copy has only in-frame clones and leaves some out. Of some 95,000 clones in the sample, 87% were seen once. The sample comprised peripheral blood. These receptors all come from an older man with acute or convalescent COVID-19.

The chain carries TRBV28 and TRBJ1-4; D is possibly TRBD1 (6 bases). Germline assignment: CDR1 MDHEN and CDR2 SYDVKM. This CDR3 region has 18 residues. V was clipped by 4 bases and J by 7 bases, with 25 bases between them. The CDR3 sequence: CASSSPGGTGKKGEKLFF. CDR3 DNA sequence: TGTGCCAGCAGTTCCCCGGGGGGCACAGGGAAGAAGGGTGAAAAACTGTTTTTT.

This chain uses TRBV7-8 with TRBJ1-5; 7 positions match TRBD1. The CDR3 sequence is 18 residues long. V lost 3 bases and J lost 1; bases outside the gene matches: 12. Germline V CDR1 and CDR2: SGHVS, FQNEAQ. Here the CDR3 DNA reads TGTGCCAGCAGCTTTAACAGAAGACAGGGCTTGAGCAATCAGCCCCAGCATTTT. It translates to CASSFNRRQGLSNQPQHF.

The CDR3 is CATRLAGGLNEQFF. CDR3 bases: TGTGCCACCCGACTAGCGGGGGGCCTCAATGAGCAGTTCTTC. The chain uses TRBV19 and TRBJ2-1; 13 nucleotides line up with TRBD2. The germline V gene has CDR1 LNHDA and CDR2 SQIVND (reference sequence). V lost 10 bases to trimming and J lost 6 bases; unmatched junction nucleotides: 6. The CDR3 consists of 14 residues.

The chain couples TRBV19 to TRBJ2-7; 9 bases agree with TRBD2. The CDR3 spans 15 residues. The germline gives CDR1 LNHDA, CDR2 SQIVND (reference sequence). Trimming cost V 5 bases and J 5 bases; bases outside gene matches: 10. DNA for the CDR3: TGTGCCAGTAGTGGCGGTAGCGGGGGTTTTCACGAGCAGTACTTC. Translation gives CASSGGSGGFHEQYF.

This chain links TRBV6-5 with TRBJ1-1; D not resolved. This CDR3 comprises 10 residues. CDR1 and CDR2 from the germline V gene are MNHEY and SVGAGI. V shed 6 bases and J shed 7 bases, with 6 bases lying between them. DNA for the CDR3: TGTGCCAGCAGGGCAGGTGAAGCTTTCTTT. As protein: CASRAGEAFF.

This clone appeared once. This chain links TRBV5-1 with TRBJ2-2; 8 nucleotides match TRBD2. The CDR3 spans 16 residues. The V and J ends lost 4 bases and 0 bases, in that order; junction bases with no gene match: 5. Germline CDR1 reads SGHRS; CDR2 reads YFSETQ. The CDR3 nucleotides read TGCGCCAGCAGCCCAACGGGACTAGCGAACACCGGGGAGCTGTTTTTT. This gives the protein CASSPTGLANTGELFF.

This chain links TRBV28 with TRBJ1-5, with unresolved D. Germline CDR1 and CDR2: MDHEN and SYDVKM. The germline V and J ends were trimmed by 7 bases and 0 bases, with 16 bases remaining between them. This CDR3 has 16 residues. The CDR3 nucleotides read TGTGCCAGCACCGTGTCGTCGGGGTTTAGCAATCAGCCCCAGCATTTT. As protein: CASTVSSGFSNQPQHF.

The chain combines TRBV19 with TRBJ1-6, with D perhaps matching TRBD1 (6 bases). Germline CDR1 reads LNHDA; CDR2 reads SQIVND (reference sequence). This CDR3 region has 15 residues. The V gene lost 2 bases and the J gene lost 10 bases, with 15 bases spanning the gap. The chain's CDR3 is CASSIQGQSNSPLHF. As DNA, the CDR3 is TGTGCCAGTAGTATACAGGGACAAAGTAACTCACCCCTCCACTTT.

This clone was picked up one time. The chain employs TRBV2 and TRBJ2-5; 14 bases are a match to TRBD2. The CDR3 spans 18 residues. CDR1 SNHLY and CDR2 FYNNEI come from the germline V gene. The trim removed 4 bases at V and 2 bases at J, leaving 9 bases unmatched. The CDR3 is CASSGATSGGVLQETQYF. The CDR3 nucleotides are TGTGCCAGCAGTGGGGCGACTAGCGGGGGGGTATTACAAGAGACCCAGTACTTC.

The rearrangement links TRBV7-8 to TRBJ1-1, with D hard to call. CDR1 and CDR2 (germline): SGHVS, FQNEAQ. Trimming left V 2 bases short and J 5 bases short, with 6 bases between. CDR3 length equals 12 residues. CDR3 DNA sequence: TGTGCCAGCAGCTTACGAGGGACTGAAGCTTTCTTT. Translating it yields CASSLRGTEAFF.

This sequence joins TRBV6-1 and TRBJ2-4; TRBD2 might be the D (5 bases). The germline V gene has CDR1 MNHNS and CDR2 SASEGT. The CDR3 length is 14 residues. Deletions cut 3 bases from V and 4 bases from J, with 10 bases between. The CDR3 region has the DNA TGTGCCAGCAGTGACGAAGGGAGAAAAAACATTCAGTACTTC. It specifies CASSDEGRKNIQYF.

This sequence joins TRBV5-1 and TRBJ2-3; D possibly corresponds to TRBD1 (6 bases). Trimming pared 1 base from V and 2 bases from J, leaving 11 bases between. CDR1 is SGHRS and CDR2 is YFSETQ in the germline V gene. The CDR3 is 15 residues long. The CDR3 sequence: CASSLQQGHTDTQYF. For the CDR3, the DNA is TGCGCCAGCAGCTTGCAGCAGGGACACACAGATACGCAGTATTTT.

V is TRBV6-5 and J is TRBJ2-3; no clear D gene. Trimming cost V 6 bases and J 1 base, with 8 bases left between them. This CDR3 has 13 amino acids. Germline CDR1 is MNHEY and CDR2 is SVGAGI. In DNA, the CDR3 is TGTGCCAGCAGCCAACCGGGCACAGATACGCAGTATTTT. This translates into CASSQPGTDTQYF.

This chain uses TRBV6-5 with TRBJ2-3; 8 nucleotides line up with TRBD1. The CDR3 runs to 12 residues. The germline gives CDR1 MNHEY, CDR2 SVGAGI. Unmatched junction bases numbered 3, after V lost 9 bases and J lost 4 bases. The chain's CDR3 is CASTGGSDTQYF. In DNA form, the CDR3 reads TGTGCCAGTACAGGGGGTTCAGATACGCAGTATTTT.

The chain employs TRBV27 and TRBJ1-5; the D gene is possibly TRBD1 (6 bases). Germline values: CDR1 MNHEY, CDR2 SMNVEV (reference sequence). V was pared by 4 bases and J by 0 bases, with 13 bases between. The CDR3 spans 16 residues. The CDR3 DNA reads as TGTGCCAGCAGTTCGGACAGTTTCAATAGCAATCAGCCCCAGCATTTT. This encodes CASSSDSFNSNQPQHF.

This chain links TRBV5-1 with TRBJ1-4, with unresolved D. Germline CDR1 is SGHRS and CDR2 is YFSETQ. This CDR3 contains 14 residues. V dropped 0 bases and J dropped 4 bases, with 7 bases sitting between them. This chain's CDR3 is CASSLGLRNEKLFF. Written as DNA, the CDR3 is TGCGCCAGCAGCTTGGGACTGCGTAATGAAAAACTGTTTTTT.

In its sample, this clone was seen a few times. The chain links TRBV1 to TRBJ2-7; TRBD1, as called in the table, went unchecked against the DNA. TRBV1 is a recognized pseudogene. The CDR3 is made up of 15 amino acids. As DNA, the CDR3 is TGCACCAGCAGCCAAGACCGGGACAGACCCTACGAGCAGTACGTC. Protein sequence: CTSSQDRDRPYEQYV.